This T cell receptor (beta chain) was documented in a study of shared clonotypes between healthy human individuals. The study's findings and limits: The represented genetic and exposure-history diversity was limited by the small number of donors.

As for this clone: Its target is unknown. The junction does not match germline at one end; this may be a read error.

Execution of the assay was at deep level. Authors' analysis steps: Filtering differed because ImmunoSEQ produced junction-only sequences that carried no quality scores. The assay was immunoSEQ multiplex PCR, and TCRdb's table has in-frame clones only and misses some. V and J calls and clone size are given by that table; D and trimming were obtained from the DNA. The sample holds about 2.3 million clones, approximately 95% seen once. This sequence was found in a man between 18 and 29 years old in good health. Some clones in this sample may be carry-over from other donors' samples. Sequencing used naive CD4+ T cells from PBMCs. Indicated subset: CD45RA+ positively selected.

This chain's CDR3 is CAAGGYEQYF. The CDR3 nucleotides read TGCGCCGCGGGGGGCTACGAGCAGTACTTC. V usage is TRBV28 and J usage is TRBJ2-7; TRBD2 matches 8 bases. CDR1 and CDR2 (germline): MDHEN, SYDVKM. This CDR3 region has 10 residues.